This TCR beta chain was observed in a study of molecular identifiers for immune sequencing clone quantification. Across the whole study: With replicates, the RNA of roughly 20,000 or 100,000 naive CD8 cells was split five ways and four were sequenced.

J gave up 10 bases and V 2 bases, and 8 bases lay outside the gene matches. CDR3 length: 15 residues. Per germline, CDR1 LGHNT and CDR2 FRNRAP. CD8+CD4-CCR7+CD45RA+ sorting gave the naive CD8 T cells. As to this clonotype: Its target is not known.

Each CDR3 protein gets one entry after TCRdb re-called the PCR reads with MiXCR. Of approximately 36,000 distinct CDR3 sequences in the sample, about a fifth are singletons; the top ten hold about 6.2%. General observations from the study: Among 800,000 to 1,000,000 naive cells, as was reported, spiked Jurkat TCR RNA from one cell was detectable. Under 1% of molecules in naive cells, but over 98% of effector molecules, belonged to clones above 20 RNA copies.

Sample: naive CD8+ T cells from blood, with Jurkat cell RNA spiked in. Regarding subset: FACS-sorted CD8+CD4-CCR7+CD45RA+ naive T cells. The rearrangement joins TRBV12-5 to TRBJ2-1; 10 bases line up with TRBD1. This TCR came from a human donor in good health. Some libraries in this study had Jurkat cell RNA spiked in. The CDR3 region has the DNA TGTGCTAGTGGTTTGCCCGGGACAGGGGTTGGCGAGCAGTTCTTC. It specifies CASGLPGTGVGEQFF.